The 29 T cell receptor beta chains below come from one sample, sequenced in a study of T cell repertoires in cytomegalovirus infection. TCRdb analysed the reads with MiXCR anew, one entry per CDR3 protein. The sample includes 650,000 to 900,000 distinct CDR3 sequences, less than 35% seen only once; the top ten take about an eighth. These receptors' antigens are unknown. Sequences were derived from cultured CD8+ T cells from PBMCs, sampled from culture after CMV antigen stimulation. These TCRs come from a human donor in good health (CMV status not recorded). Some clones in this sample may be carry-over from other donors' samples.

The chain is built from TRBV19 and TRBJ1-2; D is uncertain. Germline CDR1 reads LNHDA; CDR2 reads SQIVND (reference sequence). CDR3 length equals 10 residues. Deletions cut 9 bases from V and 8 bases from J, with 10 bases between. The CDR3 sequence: CASYHVGYTF. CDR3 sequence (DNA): TGTGCCAGCTACCACGTGGGCTACACCTTC.

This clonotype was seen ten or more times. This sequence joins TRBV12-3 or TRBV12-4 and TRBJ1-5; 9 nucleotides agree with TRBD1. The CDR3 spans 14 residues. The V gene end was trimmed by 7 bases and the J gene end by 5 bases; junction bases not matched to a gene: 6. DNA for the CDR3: TGTGCCAGCATCACCGACAGGGGGGATCAGCCCCAGCATTTT. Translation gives CASITDRGDQPQHF.

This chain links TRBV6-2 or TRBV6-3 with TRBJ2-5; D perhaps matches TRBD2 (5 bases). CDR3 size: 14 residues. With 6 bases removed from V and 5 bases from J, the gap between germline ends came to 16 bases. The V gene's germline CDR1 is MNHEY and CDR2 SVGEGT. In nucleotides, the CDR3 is TGTGCCAGCAGCCCCCTTGGCGGGCTGGAGACCCAGTACTTC. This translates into CASSPLGGLETQYF.

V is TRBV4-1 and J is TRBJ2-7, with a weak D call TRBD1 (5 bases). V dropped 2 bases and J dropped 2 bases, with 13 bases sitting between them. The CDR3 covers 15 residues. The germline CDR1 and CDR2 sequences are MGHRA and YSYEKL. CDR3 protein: CASSQTPQGAYEQYF. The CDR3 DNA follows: TGCGCCAGCAGCCAAACCCCGCAGGGCGCCTACGAGCAGTACTTC.

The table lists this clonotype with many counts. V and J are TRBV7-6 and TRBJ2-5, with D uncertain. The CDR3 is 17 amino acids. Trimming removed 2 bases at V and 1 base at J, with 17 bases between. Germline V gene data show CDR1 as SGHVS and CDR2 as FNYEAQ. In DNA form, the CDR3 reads TGTGCCAGCAGCTTACAGGCTGGAATAGAATTCCAAGAGACCCAGTACTTC. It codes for CASSLQAGIEFQETQYF.

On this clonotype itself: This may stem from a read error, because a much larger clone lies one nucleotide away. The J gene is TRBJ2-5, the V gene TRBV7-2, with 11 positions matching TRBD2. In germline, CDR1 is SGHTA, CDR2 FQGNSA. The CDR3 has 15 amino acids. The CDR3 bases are TGTGCCAACAGCTCGACTAGCGGGGCCCAAGAGACCCAGTACTTC. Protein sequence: CANSSTSGAQETQYF.

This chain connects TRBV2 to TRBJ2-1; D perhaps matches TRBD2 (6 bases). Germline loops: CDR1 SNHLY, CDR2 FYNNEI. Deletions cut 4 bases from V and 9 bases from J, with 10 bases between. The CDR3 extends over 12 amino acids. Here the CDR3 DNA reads TGTGCCAGCAGTGCCTGGGAGGCTGAGCAGTTCTTC. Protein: CASSAWEAEQFF.

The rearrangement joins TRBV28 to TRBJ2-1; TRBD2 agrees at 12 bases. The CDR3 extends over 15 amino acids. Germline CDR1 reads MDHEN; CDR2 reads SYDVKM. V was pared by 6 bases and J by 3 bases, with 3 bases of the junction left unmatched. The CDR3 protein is CASRTSGGNYNEQFF. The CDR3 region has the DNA TGTGCCAGCAGAACTAGCGGGGGGAACTACAATGAGCAGTTCTTC.

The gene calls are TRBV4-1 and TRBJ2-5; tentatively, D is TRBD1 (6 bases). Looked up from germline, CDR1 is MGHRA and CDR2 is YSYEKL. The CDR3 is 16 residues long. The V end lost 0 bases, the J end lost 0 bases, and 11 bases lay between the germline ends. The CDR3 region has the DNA TGCGCCAGCAGCCAAGATCAGGGGTCTTACCAAGAGACCCAGTACTTC. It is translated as CASSQDQGSYQETQYF.

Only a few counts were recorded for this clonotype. The CDR3 protein is CASSKRGGADTQYF. The CDR3 DNA is TGTGCCAGCAGTAAACGGGGGGGTGCGGATACGCAGTATTTT. The chain has TRBV27 and TRBJ2-3; 8 bases are shared with TRBD2. V was clipped by 5 bases and J by 6 bases; unmatched bases: 7. Germline CDR1 is MNHEY and CDR2 is SMNVEV (reference sequence). The CDR3 consists of 14 residues.

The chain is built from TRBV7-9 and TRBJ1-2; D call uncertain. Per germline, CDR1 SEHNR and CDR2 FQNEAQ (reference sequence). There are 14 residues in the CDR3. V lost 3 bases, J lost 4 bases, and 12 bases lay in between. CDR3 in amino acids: CASSFSNFLYGYTF. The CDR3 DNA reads TGTGCCAGCAGCTTTAGCAACTTCCTCTATGGCTACACCTTC.

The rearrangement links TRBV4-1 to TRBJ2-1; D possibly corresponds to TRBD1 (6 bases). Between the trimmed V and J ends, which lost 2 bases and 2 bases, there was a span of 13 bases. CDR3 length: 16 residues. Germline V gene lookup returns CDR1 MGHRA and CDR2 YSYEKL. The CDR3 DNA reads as TGCGCCAGCAGCCAAAGGGCAGGGGACACCTACAATGAGCAGTTCTTC. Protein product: CASSQRAGDTYNEQFF.

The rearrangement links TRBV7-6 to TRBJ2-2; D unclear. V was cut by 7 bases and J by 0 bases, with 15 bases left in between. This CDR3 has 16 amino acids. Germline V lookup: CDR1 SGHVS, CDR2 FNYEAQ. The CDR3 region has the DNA TGTGCCAGCAACTTCCTCTCGGGCACGAACACCGGGGAGCTGTTTTTT. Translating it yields CASNFLSGTNTGELFF.

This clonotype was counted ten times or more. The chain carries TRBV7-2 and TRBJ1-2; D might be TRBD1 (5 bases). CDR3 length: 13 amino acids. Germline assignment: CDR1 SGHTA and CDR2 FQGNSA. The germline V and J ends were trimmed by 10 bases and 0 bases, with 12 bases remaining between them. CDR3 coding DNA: TGTGCCATCGAGGGGCTATCTAACTATGGCTACACCTTC. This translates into CAIEGLSNYGYTF. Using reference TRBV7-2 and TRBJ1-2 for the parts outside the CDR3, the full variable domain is GAGVSQSPSNKVTEKGKDVELRCDPISGHTALYWYRQSLGQGLEFLIYFQGNSAPDKSGLPSDRFSAERTGGSVSTLTIQRTQQEDSAVYLCAIEGLSNYGYTFGSGTRLTVV.

The CDR3 nucleotides are TGCAGTGCTGGGGGACCGGGACAGGGTACGTACGAGCAGTACGTC. This codes for CSAGGPGQGTYEQYV. This chain joins TRBV20-1 and TRBJ2-7; the match to TRBD1 covers 9 bases. CDR3 length: 15 residues. Germline trimming cut 5 bases from V and 4 bases from J; bases unmatched to any gene: 12. The germline CDR1 and CDR2 sequences are DFQATT and SNEGSKA (reference sequence).

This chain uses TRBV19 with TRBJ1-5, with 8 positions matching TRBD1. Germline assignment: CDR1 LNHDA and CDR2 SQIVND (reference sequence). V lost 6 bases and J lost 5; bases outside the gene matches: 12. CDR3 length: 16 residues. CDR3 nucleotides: TGTGCCAGTAGGCTACTCCGGGACAGGTCGGATCAGCCCCAGCATTTT. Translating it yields CASRLLRDRSDQPQHF. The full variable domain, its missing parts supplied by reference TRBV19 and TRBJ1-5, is DGGITQSPKYLFRKEGQNVTLSCEQNLNHDAMYWYRQDPGQGLRLIYYSQIVNDFQKGDIAEGYSVSREKKESFPLTVTSAQKNPTAFYLCASRLLRDRSDQPQHFGDGTRLSIL.

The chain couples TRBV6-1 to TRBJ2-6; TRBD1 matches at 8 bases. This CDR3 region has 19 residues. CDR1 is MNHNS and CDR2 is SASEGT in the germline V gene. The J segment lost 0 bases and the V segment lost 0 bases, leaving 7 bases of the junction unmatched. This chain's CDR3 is CASSEAGTGVLSGANVLTF. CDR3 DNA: TGTGCCAGCAGTGAAGCCGGGACAGGAGTTCTCTCTGGGGCCAACGTCCTGACTTTC.

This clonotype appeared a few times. The CDR3 DNA is TGCAGTGCTAGTGGCGACTCTAACTATGGCTACACCTTC. Protein product: CSASGDSNYGYTF. The chain uses TRBV20-1 and TRBJ1-2; D is undetermined. The CDR3 is 13 residues long. Deletions cut 3 bases from V and 0 bases from J, with 8 bases between. Germline lookup yields CDR1 DFQATT and CDR2 SNEGSKA (reference sequence).

The DNA for the CDR3 is TGTGCCAGCAGACGGGGTGGGGACACTGCAGATACGCAGTATTTT. It yields the protein CASRRGGDTADTQYF. The chain combines TRBV7-9 with TRBJ2-3; possibly TRBD1 for D (6 bases). CDR3 length: 15 amino acids. The germline V gene encodes CDR1 SEHNR and CDR2 FQNEAQ (reference sequence). Trimming left V 6 bases short and J 4 bases short, with 17 bases between.

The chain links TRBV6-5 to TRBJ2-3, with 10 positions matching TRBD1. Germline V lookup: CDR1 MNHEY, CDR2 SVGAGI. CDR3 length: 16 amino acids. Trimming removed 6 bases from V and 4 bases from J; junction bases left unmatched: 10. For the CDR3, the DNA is TGTGCCAGCAGGAGACAGGGGGCGTATGTCGCAGATACGCAGTATTTT. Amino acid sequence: CASRRQGAYVADTQYF.

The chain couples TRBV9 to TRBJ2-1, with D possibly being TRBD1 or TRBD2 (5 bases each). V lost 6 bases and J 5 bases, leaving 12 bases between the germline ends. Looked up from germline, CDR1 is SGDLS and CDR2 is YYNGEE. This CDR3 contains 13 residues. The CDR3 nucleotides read TGTGCCAGCAATCGGGGCCAGAACAATGAGCAGTTCTTC. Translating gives CASNRGQNNEQFF.

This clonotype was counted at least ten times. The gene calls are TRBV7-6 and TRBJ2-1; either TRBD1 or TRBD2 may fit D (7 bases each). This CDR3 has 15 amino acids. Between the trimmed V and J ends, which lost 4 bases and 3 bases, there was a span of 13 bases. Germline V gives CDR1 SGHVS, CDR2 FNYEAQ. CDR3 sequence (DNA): TGTGCCAGCAGCTCAGGGGGGGGCCTCTACAATGAGCAGTTCTTC. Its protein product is CASSSGGGLYNEQFF.

The DNA for the CDR3 is TGCGCCAGCAGCCAAGATGCGATGACGGGCACAGATACGCAGTATTTT. Translated: CASSQDAMTGTDTQYF. The V gene is TRBV4-1, the J gene TRBJ2-3, with D unresolved. CDR1 is MGHRA and CDR2 is YSYEKL in the germline V gene. V was shortened by 0 bases and J by 1 base, with 11 bases between the two germline ends. The CDR3 is made up of 16 amino acids.

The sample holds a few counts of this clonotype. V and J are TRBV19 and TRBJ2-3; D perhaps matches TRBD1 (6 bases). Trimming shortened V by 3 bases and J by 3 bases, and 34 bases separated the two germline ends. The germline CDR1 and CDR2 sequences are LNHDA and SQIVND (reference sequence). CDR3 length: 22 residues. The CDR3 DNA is TGTGCCAGTAGTATCTCTCCTAGGTCGTACAGGGACCTGAAGTCACCAACAGATACGCAGTATTTT. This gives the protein CASSISPRSYRDLKSPTDTQYF.

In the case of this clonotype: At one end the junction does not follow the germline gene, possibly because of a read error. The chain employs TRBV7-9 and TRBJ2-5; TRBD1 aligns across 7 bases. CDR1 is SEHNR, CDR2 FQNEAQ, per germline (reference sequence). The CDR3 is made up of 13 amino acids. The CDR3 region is CASSLVRGETQYF. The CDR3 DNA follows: TGTGCCAGCAGTTTAGTCAGGGGGGAGACCCAGTACTTC.

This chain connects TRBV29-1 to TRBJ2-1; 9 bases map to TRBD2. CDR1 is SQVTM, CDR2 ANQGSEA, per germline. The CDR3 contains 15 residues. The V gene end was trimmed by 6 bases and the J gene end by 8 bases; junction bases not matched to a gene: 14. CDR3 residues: CSVETGSGGWDEQFF. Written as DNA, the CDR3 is TGCAGCGTAGAAACCGGTAGCGGGGGATGGGATGAGCAGTTCTTC.

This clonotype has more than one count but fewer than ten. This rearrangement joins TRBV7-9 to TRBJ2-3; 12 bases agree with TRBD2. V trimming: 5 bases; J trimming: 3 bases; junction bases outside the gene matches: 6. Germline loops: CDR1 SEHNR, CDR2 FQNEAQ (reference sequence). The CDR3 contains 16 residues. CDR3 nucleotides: TGTGCCAGCAGCCCCCCACTAGCGGGGGGAACAGATACGCAGTATTTT. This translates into CASSPPLAGGTDTQYF.

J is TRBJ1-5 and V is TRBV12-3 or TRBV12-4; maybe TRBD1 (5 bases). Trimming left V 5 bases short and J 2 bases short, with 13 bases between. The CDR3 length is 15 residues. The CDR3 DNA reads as TGTGCCAGCAGTGTTGGACAATACGGCAATCAGCCCCAGCATTTT. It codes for CASSVGQYGNQPQHF.

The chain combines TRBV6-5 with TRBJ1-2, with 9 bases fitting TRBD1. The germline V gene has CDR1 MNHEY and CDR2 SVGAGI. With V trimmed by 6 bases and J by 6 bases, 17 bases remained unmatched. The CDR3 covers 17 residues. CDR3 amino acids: CASRDGTGLGTRDGYTF. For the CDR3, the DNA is TGTGCCAGCAGAGACGGGACAGGGTTGGGGACGAGGGATGGCTACACCTTC.